The sequence of this TCR beta chain was determined in a study of T cells in tuberculosis. The method was immunoSEQ multiplex PCR; TCRdb's version includes in-frame clones alone and lacks a portion of them. In the table there are about 33,000 clones, 90% to 95% of which are singletons. Germline V lookup: CDR1 SGHKS, CDR2 YYEKEE (reference sequence). The junction had 6 bases not matched to a gene; V was cut back by 5 bases and J by 1 base. This CDR3 has 16 residues. Time point defined: new active TB diagnosis, blood taken before or within 7 days of starting treatment. This chain joins TRBV5-5 and TRBJ2-3; 11 bases are a match to TRBD2. The receptor's source is an adult with tuberculosis. Some clones in this sample may be carry-over from other donors' samples. Here the sequenced sample was PBMCs, taken at tuberculosis diagnosis. This CDR3 is CASSQLAGAGTDTQYF. The CDR3 DNA reads TGTGCCAGCAGTCAACTAGCGGGGGCCGGCACAGATACGCAGTATTTT.